The 5 T cell receptor beta chains listed next were all sequenced from one sample in a study of cytomegalovirus exposure and HLA in healthy donors. PCR amplification relied on 60 Vbeta primers (plus 13 Jbeta primers). Data came from immunoSEQ multiplex PCR; TCRdb stores just in-frame clones and leaves some out. This table holds roughly 73,000 clones, around three quarters found once. Sample: PBMCs. Receptors were obtained from a man aged 40-55 years in good health and CMV-seronegative.

About this clone itself: One end of the junction does not line up with germline, which may come from a read error. The V call is TRBV7-9, the J call TRBJ1-2; D gene uncertain. The germline V gene has CDR1 SEHNR and CDR2 FQNEAQ (reference sequence). This CDR3 contains 9 residues. The CDR3 nucleotides are TGTGCCAGCAGCTTAGTGCCGGCCTTC. Translated: CASSLVPAF. Filled out from reference TRBV7-9 and TRBJ1-2, the complete variable domain reads DTGVSQNPRHKITKRGQNVTFRCDPISEHNRLYWYRQTLGQGPEFLTYFQNEAQLEKSRLLSDRFSAERPKGSFSTLEIQRTEQGDSAMYLCASSLVPAFGSGTRLTVV.

V and J are TRBV5-1 and TRBJ1-2; D gene ambiguous. The length of the CDR3 is 13 residues. The germline V gene encodes CDR1 SGHRS and CDR2 YFSETQ. Trimming cost V 0 bases and J 6 bases, with 9 bases left between them. The CDR3 DNA reads TGCGCCAGCAGCTTGGAACCCCAGGATGGCTACACCTTC. The encoded protein is CASSLEPQDGYTF.

This clone was seen more than once but under ten times. The chain links TRBV5-4 to TRBJ1-4; no definite D call. Germline-derived CDR1 and CDR2 are SGHNT and YYREEE (reference sequence). With 4 bases removed from V and 6 bases from J, the gap between germline ends came to 4 bases. CDR3 size: 11 residues. The chain's CDR3 is CASSRDEKLFF. CDR3 DNA: TGTGCCAGCAGCAGAGATGAAAAACTGTTTTTT.

V usage is TRBV27 and J usage is TRBJ1-2; D is unclear. V shed 4 bases and J shed 0 bases, with 15 bases lying between them. Germline values: CDR1 MNHEY, CDR2 SMNVEV (reference sequence). The CDR3 has 16 amino acids. The chain's CDR3 is CASSSLPGLANYGYTF. The CDR3 DNA reads TGTGCCAGCAGTTCGCTCCCGGGATTAGCTAACTATGGCTACACCTTC.

This rearrangement joins TRBV7-8 to TRBJ2-5; 9 nucleotides line up with TRBD1. The J call is doubtful: the DNA matches TRBJ2-7 better. Germline CDR1 SGHVS, CDR2 FQNEAQ. The CDR3 consists of 15 residues. CDR3 sequence: CASTAPGTGSHEQYF. CDR3 in DNA: TGTGCCAGCACCGCCCCCGGGACAGGGTCCCACGAGCAGTACTTC.